The 10 T cell receptor beta chains presented below share a single source sample, sequenced in a study of T cells in localized non-small cell lung cancer (dated by TCRdb to 2020 to 2022). The library came from the immunoSEQ multiplex PCR assay. TCRdb obtained this table from immuneACCESS and retained in-frame rearrangements with V and J assigned. These tables miss some clones; where compared with another copy, unresolved V genes account for less than half of the shortfall, and the remainder is unexplained. The table for this sample lists approximately 10,000 clones; approximately 85% of them were counted only once. The top ten hold about 20% of the sample. The starting material was peripheral blood mononuclear cells, obtained before any cancer treatment. These receptors came from a female donor at least 60 years old with stage II lung adenocarcinoma.

This chain uses TRBV5-1 with TRBJ2-2; D not certain. The V end was cut by 6 bases, the J end by 2 bases, with 11 bases between. Per the germline V gene, CDR1 is SGHRS and CDR2 is YFSETQ. This CDR3 is 14 amino acids long. CDR3 bases: TGCGCCAGCAAAAGAACAGAAAACACCGGGGAGCTGTTTTTT. Its translation: CASKRTENTGELFF.

This sequence joins TRBV2 and TRBJ2-1; no firm D call. V was trimmed by 4 bases and J by 0 bases, leaving 10 bases between them. CDR1 and CDR2 from the germline V gene are SNHLY and FYNNEI. This CDR3 is built from 15 residues. For the CDR3, the DNA is TGTGCCAGCAGTGGAAGACTCGGCTCCTACAATGAGCAGTTCTTC. It encodes CASSGRLGSYNEQFF.

V usage is TRBV18 and J usage is TRBJ2-1; D gene unclear. The CDR3 has 13 residues. CDR1 is KGHSH and CDR2 is LQKENI in the germline V gene. V dropped 4 bases and J dropped 2 bases, with 6 bases sitting between them. CDR3 residues: CASSQAAYNEQFF. CDR3 in DNA: TGTGCCAGCTCACAGGCGGCCTACAATGAGCAGTTCTTC.

This chain connects TRBV5-4 to TRBJ2-1; TRBD2 agrees at 13 bases. CDR1 SGHNT and CDR2 YYREEE come from the germline V gene (reference sequence). This CDR3 comprises 15 residues. V shed 4 bases, J shed 8 bases, and the junction held 6 bases outside the gene matches. The CDR3 sequence is CASSPRTSGGYEQFF. In nucleotides, the CDR3 is TGTGCCAGCAGCCCACGGACTAGCGGGGGCTATGAGCAGTTCTTC. Filled out from reference TRBV5-4 and TRBJ2-1, the complete variable domain reads ETGVTQSPTHLIKTRGQQVTLRCSSQSGHNTVSWYQQALGQGPQFIFQYYREEENGRGNFPPRFSGLQFPNYSSELNVNALELDDSALYLCASSPRTSGGYEQFFGPGTRLTVL.

The rearrangement links TRBV30 to TRBJ1-4; tentative D call: TRBD1 (5 bases). V was pared by 0 bases and J by 7 bases, with 21 bases between. Germline assignment: CDR1 GTSNPN and CDR2 SVGIG (reference sequence). This CDR3 region has 17 residues. CDR3 in amino acids: CAWSVMGRAIRGEKLFF. CDR3 nucleotides: TGTGCCTGGAGTGTGATGGGCAGGGCCATACGAGGTGAAAAACTGTTTTTT.

This chain's CDR3 is CASSLDRGIEKLFF. In nucleotides, the CDR3 is TGCGCCAGCAGCCTCGACAGGGGAATTGAAAAACTGTTTTTT. The chain recombines TRBV5-1 with TRBJ1-4; TRBD1 agrees at 8 bases. CDR1 is SGHRS, CDR2 YFSETQ, per germline. This CDR3 has 14 amino acids. The V gene end was trimmed by 4 bases and the J gene end by 7 bases; junction bases not matched to a gene: 6.

This clone was detected once. V gene TRBV19 combines with J gene TRBJ2-7; 10 nucleotides align to TRBD2. This CDR3 has 14 residues. Germline assignment: CDR1 LNHDA and CDR2 SQIVND (reference sequence). V shed 3 bases, J shed 3 bases, and the junction held 2 bases outside the gene matches. The CDR3 region has the DNA TGTGCCAGTAGTATGGGGACTAGCGTCTACGAGCAGTACTTC. Amino acids: CASSMGTSVYEQYF.

This sequence joins TRBV6-9 and TRBJ2-7; D uncertain. This CDR3 is 15 amino acids long. Trimming pared 4 bases from V and 0 bases from J, leaving 13 bases between. CDR1 and CDR2 (germline): MNHGY, SVAAGI. This CDR3 reads CASSLDMQTSYEQYF. The CDR3 DNA reads as TGTGCCAGCAGTTTAGACATGCAAACCTCCTACGAGCAGTACTTC.

The V call is TRBV28, the J call TRBJ1-5; no clear D. The CDR3 is 12 amino acids. Germline values: CDR1 MDHEN, CDR2 SYDVKM. V was cut by 6 bases and J by 10 bases, with 13 bases left in between. The CDR3 is CASRPFEKPQHF. As DNA, the CDR3 is TGTGCCAGCAGACCTTTTGAGAAACCCCAGCATTTT.

The CDR3 sequence is CASSRASRSNEQFF. CDR3 DNA: TGCGCCAGCAGCCGGGCCTCCCGAAGCAATGAGCAGTTCTTC. This rearrangement joins TRBV5-1 to TRBJ2-1; the D is unclear. CDR3 length: 14 amino acids. Germline lookup yields CDR1 SGHRS and CDR2 YFSETQ. V dropped 4 bases and J dropped 6 bases, with 14 bases sitting between them.